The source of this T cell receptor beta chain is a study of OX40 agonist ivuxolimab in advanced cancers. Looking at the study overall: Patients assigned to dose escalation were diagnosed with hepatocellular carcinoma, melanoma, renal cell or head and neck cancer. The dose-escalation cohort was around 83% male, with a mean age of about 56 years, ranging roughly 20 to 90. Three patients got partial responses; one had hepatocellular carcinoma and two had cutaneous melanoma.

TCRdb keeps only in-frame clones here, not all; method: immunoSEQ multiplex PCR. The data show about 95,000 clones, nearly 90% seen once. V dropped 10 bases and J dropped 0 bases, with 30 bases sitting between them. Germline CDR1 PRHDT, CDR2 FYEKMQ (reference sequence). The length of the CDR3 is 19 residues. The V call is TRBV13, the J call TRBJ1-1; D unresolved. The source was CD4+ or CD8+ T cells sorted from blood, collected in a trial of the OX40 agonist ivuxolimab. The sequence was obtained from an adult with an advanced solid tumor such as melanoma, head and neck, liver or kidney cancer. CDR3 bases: TGTGCCACCCCCACCTCCTCCCGGGGAAGGCATGGAATGAACACTGAAGCTTTCTTT. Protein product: CATPTSSRGRHGMNTEAFF.